This TCR beta chain was captured in a study of regulatory T cells in long-lasting Graves disease. Time point described: newly diagnosed GD, antithyroid drugs for less than 3 months. Extracted PBMC RNA gave rise to the TCR library. EDTA tubes received around 9.9 milliliters of collected peripheral blood. Library construction for TCR beta used iRepertoire HTBI primers and Arm-PCR of CDR3 regions. TCRdb recomputed calls from the multiplex PCR reads with MiXCR, one row per CDR3 protein. The data show about 530,000 distinct CDR3 sequences, 15% to 20% seen once. In this sample, this clonotype turned up a few times. Germline V CDR1 and CDR2: SEHNR, FQNEAQ (reference sequence). There are 16 residues in the CDR3. V lost 1 base to trimming and J lost 3 bases, with 15 bases between them. These same data were also listed under a study on T cells in Graves' hyperthyroidism and ophthalmopathy. Per that study: The study used the HTBI primer set for a first-round RT-PCR of the TCR CDR3.

The chain joins TRBV7-9 to TRBJ1-2, with D maybe TRBD1 (6 bases). The sequence derives from a woman aged 35-60 years with Graves disease. The source was peripheral blood mononuclear cells (PBMCs), collected at new diagnosis, from a patient treated with antithyroid drugs. The CDR3 protein is CASSLGEGGSYYGYTF. The CDR3 DNA sequence: TGTGCCAGCAGCTTAGGGGAGGGGGGCAGTTACTATGGCTACACCTTC.